This entry lists 24 T cell receptor beta chains sequenced from one sample in a study of T cells in localized non-small cell lung cancer (dated by TCRdb to 2018 to 2021). Libraries were constructed by the immunoSEQ multiplex PCR assay. Entries here come from immuneACCESS through TCRdb and include only in-frame sequences with V and J called. Some clones fail to appear in such tables; in the studies checked, an unresolved V gene covers under half of the shortfall, and the cause of the remainder is unknown. The sample table holds 25,000 to 35,000 clones, of which about 86% were seen once. The ten largest clones capture roughly 5.5% of the sample. Sample: peripheral blood mononuclear cells, taken before any cancer treatment. These receptors all come from a man aged 35 to 69 with stage III lung adenocarcinoma.

The J gene is TRBJ1-5, the V gene TRBV19; 9 positions match TRBD1. With V trimmed by 6 bases and J by 7 bases, 13 bases remained unmatched. Looked up from germline, CDR1 is LNHDA and CDR2 is SQIVND (reference sequence). This CDR3 comprises 16 residues. The DNA for the CDR3 is TGTGCCAGTAGGACCAGGACAGGGGAGCGGGGACAGCCCCAGCATTTT. Protein: CASRTRTGERGQPQHF.

This clone was counted only a few times. This chain links TRBV5-4 with TRBJ1-1; TRBD1 might be the D (5 bases). Deletions cut 1 base from V and 5 bases from J, with 6 bases between. Per the germline V gene, CDR1 is SGHNT and CDR2 is YYREEE (reference sequence). The CDR3 is 12 residues long. CDR3: CASSLRGTEAFF. CDR3 nucleotides: TGTGCCAGCAGCTTGCGGGGGACTGAAGCTTTCTTT. Full variable domain (remainder filled in from reference TRBV5-4 and TRBJ1-1): ETGVTQSPTHLIKTRGQQVTLRCSSQSGHNTVSWYQQALGQGPQFIFQYYREEENGRGNFPPRFSGLQFPNYSSELNVNALELDDSALYLCASSLRGTEAFFGQGTRLTVV.

This clone was seen once. The CDR3 DNA sequence: TGTGCCAGCAGCTCCCGGACAGGGTTGAACACTGAAGCTTTCTTT. Translated: CASSSRTGLNTEAFF. V usage is TRBV7-6 and J usage is TRBJ1-1; 8 bases match TRBD1. The V and J ends lost 4 bases and 0 bases, in that order; junction bases with no gene match: 4. This CDR3 is 15 amino acids long. CDR1 SGHVS and CDR2 FNYEAQ come from the germline V gene.

This chain links TRBV5-1 with TRBJ2-3; 10 bases fit TRBD1. The CDR3 extends over 16 amino acids. The V gene's germline CDR1 is SGHRS and CDR2 YFSETQ. J gave up 4 bases and V 1 base, and 6 bases lay outside the gene matches. CDR3 sequence reads: CASSLYGTGAADTQYF. CDR3 DNA sequence: TGCGCCAGCAGCTTGTACGGGACAGGGGCGGCAGATACGCAGTATTTT.

The V and J genes are TRBV19 and TRBJ1-5; weak D call: TRBD1 (6 bases). The CDR3 has 15 amino acids. The germline V gene has CDR1 LNHDA and CDR2 SQIVND (reference sequence). The V end lost 7 bases, the J end lost 6 bases, and 19 bases lay between the germline ends. For the CDR3, the DNA is TGTGCCAGTAATCCCCGGCGGGGGGCTCGTCAGCCCCAGCATTTT. It codes for CASNPRRGARQPQHF.

The genes are TRBV28 and TRBJ2-3; tentatively, D is TRBD2 (6 bases). The CDR3 sequence is 14 residues long. Germline V gene lookup returns CDR1 MDHEN and CDR2 SYDVKM. Deletions cut 6 bases from V and 4 bases from J, with 14 bases between. CDR3 in DNA: TGTGCCAGCAGCGGGAGTGGTTGGGCAGATACGCAGTATTTT. Its protein product is CASSGSGWADTQYF.

This chain's CDR3 is CASSQVRGGESGNQPQHF. For the CDR3, the DNA is TGTGCCAGCAGCCAAGTGAGAGGGGGAGAGAGCGGCAATCAGCCCCAGCATTTT. The chain joins TRBV4-2 to TRBJ1-5; a possible D gene is TRBD1 (6 bases). The CDR3 runs to 18 residues. Trimming stripped 1 base from V and 2 bases from J, with 18 bases between. The germline V gene encodes CDR1 LGHNA and CDR2 YNFKEQ.

The chain joins TRBV7-9 to TRBJ1-2, with TRBD1 matching over 8 bases. The CDR3 covers 16 residues. From germline, CDR1 is SEHNR and CDR2 FQNEAQ (reference sequence). V trimming: 4 bases; J trimming: 4 bases; junction bases outside the gene matches: 11. The DNA of the CDR3 is TGTGCCAGCAGCTCCATTCCGGGACAGGCTACCTATGGCTACACCTTC. Its protein product is CASSSIPGQATYGYTF.

This chain connects TRBV4-2 to TRBJ2-2; 10 nucleotides agree with TRBD1. With 7 bases clipped from V and 2 bases from J, the junction kept 7 bases outside the gene matches. CDR3 length: 16 residues. Germline assignment: CDR1 LGHNA and CDR2 YNFKEQ. CDR3 sequence reads: CASTQGQGSNTGELFF. The CDR3 nucleotides are TGTGCCAGCACCCAGGGACAGGGGTCAAACACCGGGGAGCTGTTTTTT.

The chain joins TRBV5-1 to TRBJ2-7; 11 bases agree with TRBD1. The J segment lost 7 bases and the V segment lost 5 bases, leaving 8 bases of the junction unmatched. CDR3 size: 14 residues. CDR1 and CDR2 from the germline V gene are SGHRS and YFSETQ. The CDR3 DNA reads TGCGCCAGCAGTTTTTGGACAGGGGGCGTTGAGCAGTACTTC. Translating it yields CASSFWTGGVEQYF.

The genes are TRBV28 and TRBJ2-5; 10 bases agree with TRBD1. Germline CDR1 is MDHEN and CDR2 is SYDVKM. Trimming cost V 5 bases and J 5 bases; bases outside gene matches: 8. This CDR3 spans 15 amino acids. As DNA, the CDR3 is TGTGCCAGCAGTACAACCGGGACAGGGGTCGAGACCCAGTACTTC. This gives the protein CASSTTGTGVETQYF.

The genes are TRBV5-1 and TRBJ2-3; TRBD2 agrees at 15 bases. This CDR3 is 19 amino acids long. CDR1 and CDR2 (germline): SGHRS, YFSETQ. The junction had 9 bases not matched to a gene; V was cut back by 4 bases and J by 0 bases. The CDR3 loop is CASSHQGLAGGTSTDTQYF. The CDR3 region has the DNA TGCGCCAGCAGCCATCAGGGACTAGCGGGGGGAACTAGCACAGATACGCAGTATTTT.

V is TRBV7-3 and J is TRBJ2-3; a weak D match, TRBD2 (5 bases). Germline V gives CDR1 SGHTA, CDR2 FQGTGA. With 1 base removed from V and 4 bases from J, the gap between germline ends came to 12 bases. The CDR3 extends over 15 amino acids. CDR3 sequence (DNA): TGTGCCAGCAGCTTAAGTAGCGTGGAGGCAGATACGCAGTATTTT. This translates into CASSLSSVEADTQYF.

V and J are TRBV18 and TRBJ2-1; D remains ambiguous. The CDR3 totals 13 residues. Germline CDR1 is KGHSH and CDR2 is LQKENI. Trimming stripped 3 bases from V and 5 bases from J, with 8 bases between. The CDR3: CASSPRTNNEQFF. The CDR3 DNA reads as TGTGCCAGCTCACCGAGGACCAACAATGAGCAGTTCTTC.

This clone was observed a few times. The V gene is TRBV29-1, the J gene TRBJ2-3, with D perhaps assigned TRBD1 or TRBD2 (5 bases each). Germline V gives CDR1 SQVTM, CDR2 ANQGSEA. CDR3 length: 14 amino acids. V lost 7 bases and J lost 2, with 16 bases in between. The CDR3 sequence: CSATQGEVTDTQYF. CDR3 sequence (DNA): TGCAGCGCCACCCAGGGAGAGGTCACAGATACGCAGTATTTT.

CDR3 coding DNA: TGCGCCAGCAGCCAGAGGGACAGACAATTCACTGAAGCTTTCTTT. Amino acid sequence: CASSQRDRQFTEAFF. The chain recombines TRBV4-1 with TRBJ1-1, with 7 bases lining up with TRBD1. The V gene end was trimmed by 3 bases and the J gene end by 4 bases; junction bases not matched to a gene: 8. Germline CDR1 is MGHRA and CDR2 is YSYEKL. CDR3 length: 15 amino acids.

V usage is TRBV7-6 and J usage is TRBJ2-2; D is perhaps TRBD2 (7 bases). Trimming took off 7 bases at V and 3 bases at J, with 21 bases between the two ends. The CDR3 is made up of 17 amino acids. Germline V gene sequence: CDR1 SGHVS, CDR2 FNYEAQ. The DNA of the CDR3 is TGTGCCAGCAAGAACCCATGGGGGGGCGCGGACACCGGGGAGCTGTTTTTT. This gives the protein CASKNPWGGADTGELFF.

The chain links TRBV28 to TRBJ2-1; D unclear. The CDR3 is 11 residues long. V was shortened by 6 bases and J by 9 bases, with 9 bases between the two germline ends. In germline, CDR1 is MDHEN, CDR2 SYDVKM. The CDR3 sequence: CASSLWTEQFF. As DNA, the CDR3 is TGTGCCAGCAGCCTGTGGACTGAGCAGTTCTTC.

J is TRBJ1-6 and V is TRBV6-1; possibly TRBD1 for D (6 bases). The CDR3 extends over 15 amino acids. The V and J ends lost 8 bases and 10 bases respectively, with 21 bases between them. The germline V gene encodes CDR1 MNHNS and CDR2 SASEGT. Written as DNA, the CDR3 is TGTGCCAGCGAGACTCAGACAGGTTCGGGATCACCCCTCCACTTT. This codes for CASETQTGSGSPLHF.

CDR3 coding DNA: TGTGCCAGCACCCCGGGACAGGGGCGATTCGGGGAGCTGTTTTTT. It specifies CASTPGQGRFGELFF. This chain connects TRBV11-1 to TRBJ2-2; 10 positions match TRBD1. With V trimmed by 7 bases and J by 7 bases, 9 bases remained unmatched. CDR3 length: 15 amino acids. Looked up from germline, CDR1 is SGHAT and CDR2 is FQDESV (reference sequence).

This clone was counted once. The rearrangement joins TRBV5-1 to TRBJ2-5, with D possibly called TRBD1 or TRBD2 (5 bases each). The germline V gene has CDR1 SGHRS and CDR2 YFSETQ. V lost 3 bases to trimming and J lost 5 bases, with 14 bases between them. The CDR3 is 14 residues long. Here the CDR3 reads CASSWGTVRETQYF. The CDR3 nucleotides read TGCGCCAGCAGCTGGGGGACGGTGAGGGAGACCCAGTACTTC.

The chain employs TRBV7-8 and TRBJ2-7; TRBD1 matches 8 bases. Trimming removed 5 bases from V and 10 bases from J; junction bases left unmatched: 10. The CDR3 is 13 residues long. CDR1 is SGHVS, CDR2 FQNEAQ, per germline. CDR3 amino acids: CASSTRDRMEQYF. In nucleotides, the CDR3 is TGTGCCAGCAGCACGAGGGACAGGATGGAACAGTACTTC. The full variable domain, completed using reference TRBV7-8 and TRBJ2-7, is GAGVSQSPRYKVAKRGQDVALRCDPISGHVSLFWYQQALGQGPEFLTYFQNEAQLDKSGLPSDRFFAERPEGSVSTLKIQRTQQEDSAVYLCASSTRDRMEQYFGPGTRLTVT.

This chain links TRBV5-1 with TRBJ1-1, with a weak D call TRBD1 (5 bases). This CDR3 comprises 14 residues. The V and J ends lost 4 bases and 5 bases respectively, with 15 bases between them. Looked up from germline, CDR1 is SGHRS and CDR2 is YFSETQ. The chain's CDR3 is CASSLEGRKTEAFF. The CDR3 nucleotides read TGCGCCAGCAGCCTGGAGGGGAGGAAGACTGAAGCTTTCTTT.

V gene TRBV28 combines with J gene TRBJ1-4, with 8 bases that match TRBD1. Trimming removed 4 bases from V and 1 base from J; junction bases left unmatched: 5. Per the germline V gene, CDR1 is MDHEN and CDR2 is SYDVKM. The CDR3 spans 16 residues. CDR3 amino acids: CASSSAGQGTNEKLFF. The CDR3 nucleotides are TGTGCCAGCAGTTCGGCCGGACAGGGAACTAATGAAAAACTGTTTTTT.